This TCR beta chain was documented in a study of tumor-infiltrating lymphocytes in primary liver carcinoma. Study-level information: The patients comprised men and women between the ages of 30 and 69 years. Sequenced samples came back with roughly 3.5 to 7.5 million productive TCRbeta reads, and the counts looked alike across tissue types. Findings of the study overall: Merely some 7.5-25% of top clones spanned all five tumor regions.

Note on this clonotype: Its cognate antigen is unknown. A much larger clone is a single base away; this may be a read error.

The template, 450 to 650 ng total RNA, yielded TCR beta cDNA made with a constant-region primer. Libraries of TCR beta came from three nested multiplex PCR rounds with slightly modified ARM-PCR. One entry per CDR3 protein, called by TCRdb with MiXCR from the multiplex PCR reads. The repertoire includes roughly 100,000 distinct CDR3 sequences, around 63% of them detected once, and 7.5% to 10% sits in the top ten. Co-extracting RNA and DNA was done with about 20-34 mg of unsorted bulk tissue as input. In every tumor sample, viable tumor cells made up over 90%. This sequence was found in a woman aged 55 to 70 with primary liver carcinoma and hepatitis B virus infection. Sequencing was carried out using liver tumor tissue from sampling region 5. Subset meaning: tumor region T5, tumor centre.

CDR3 nucleotides: TGTGCCATTGGACTAGCGGGAGGGTACAATGAGCAGTTCTTC. This sequence encodes CAIGLAGGYNEQFF. The gene calls are TRBV10-3 and TRBJ2-1; TRBD2 matches at 15 bases. The CDR3 loop spans 14 amino acids. Losses at the gene ends were 9 bases for V and 4 bases for J; bases not matched to a gene: 1. Germline CDR1 reads ENHRY; CDR2 reads SYGVKD.